One T cell receptor beta chain is described in this entry. The data originate from a study of T cells after somatic rescue of genetic block. The CDR3 covers 14 residues. Germline V CDR1 and CDR2: LNHDA, SQIVND (reference sequence). The J segment lost 0 bases and the V segment lost 7 bases, leaving 4 bases of the junction unmatched. Libraries were prepared by immunoSEQ multiplex PCR; TCRdb keeps only in-frame clonotypes and omits some of them. This repertoire shows roughly 92,000 clones, 75% to 90% found once; its top ten account for roughly 1.7%. Sequenced input: peripheral blood mononuclear cells (PBMCs). The J gene is TRBJ2-7, the V gene TRBV19; 9 bases match TRBD2. The sequence was collected from a woman under 30. DNA of the CDR3: TGTGCCAGTACGAAAGCGGGAGGCTCCTACGAGCAGTACTTC. This codes for CASTKAGGSYEQYF.